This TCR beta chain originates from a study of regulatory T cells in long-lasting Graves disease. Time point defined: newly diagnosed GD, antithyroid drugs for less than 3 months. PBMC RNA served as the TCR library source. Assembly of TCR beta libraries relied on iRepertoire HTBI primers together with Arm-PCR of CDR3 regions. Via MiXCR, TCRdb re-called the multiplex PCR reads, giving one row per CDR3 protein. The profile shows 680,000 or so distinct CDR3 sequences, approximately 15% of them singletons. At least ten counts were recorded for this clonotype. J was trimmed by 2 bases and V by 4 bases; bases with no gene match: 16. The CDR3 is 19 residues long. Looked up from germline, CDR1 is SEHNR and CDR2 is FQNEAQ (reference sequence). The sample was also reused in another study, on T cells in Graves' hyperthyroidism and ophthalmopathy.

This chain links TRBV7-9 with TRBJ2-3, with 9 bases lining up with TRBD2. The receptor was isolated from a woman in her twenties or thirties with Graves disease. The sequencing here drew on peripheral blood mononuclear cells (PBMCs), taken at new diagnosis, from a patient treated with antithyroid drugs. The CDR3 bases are TGTGCCAGCAGCTCCGTAGCGGGAGTAAGCGTCGAGGACACAGATACGCAGTATTTT. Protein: CASSSVAGVSVEDTDTQYF.